This T cell receptor gamma chain was identified in a study of γδ T cells in repeated Plasmodium falciparum infection. In the study overall: Four controlled malaria infections with P. falciparum NF54 spanned 500 to 650 days.

In regard to this clone: Antigen specificity is unknown.

The CDR3 length is 10 residues. Looked up from germline, CDR1 is GITISATS and CDR2 is ISYDGTV (reference sequence). Each sorted gammadelta sample had TRG and TRD chains sequenced. TCRdb redid the clone calls on the multiplex PCR reads with CATT. Of 13,000 to 15,000 gamma-chain clones listed, roughly 1.5% are singletons. Regarding the study as a whole: Over time and infection, Vgamma9/Vdelta2+ repertoires remained highly stable and polyclonal.

Vgamma9/Vdelta2+ and Vdelta2-negative gammadelta T cells were flow-sorted from PBMC for bulk sequencing. The sequence was obtained from a pool of human donors (malaria-infected and uninfected, not separated). This chain connects TRGV9 to TRGJ1 or TRGJ2. The J gene, missing from TCRdb, was assigned here through DNA to germline matching. The sample taken for sequencing was gamma-delta T cells from blood. Here the CDR3 reads CALIKEKKLF. In DNA, the CDR3 is TGTGCATTGATAAAGGAAAAGAAACTCTTT.